Here is one TCR beta chain with its context. Its antigen is still unknown. Primers for the PCR totalled 60 Vbeta and 13 Jbeta. Some clones are missing from TCRdb's copy, which holds only in-frame ones; the method was immunoSEQ multiplex PCR. The table has about 170,000 clones, approximately 80% seen once; the top ten hold about 2.2%. The data belong to a study of cytomegalovirus exposure and HLA in healthy donors. CDR3 length equals 14 residues. V lost 2 bases to trimming and J lost 5 bases, with 12 bases between them. Per germline, CDR1 MGHRA and CDR2 YSYEKL. General study findings and limits: Immune exposure was documented only through CMV serostatus.

The sample taken for sequencing was PBMCs. V usage is TRBV4-1 and J usage is TRBJ1-1; D not certain. This TCR was sampled from a woman between 50 and 59 years old in good health and CMV-seronegative. CDR3 DNA sequence: TGCGCCAGCAGCCAAAATGATAGGGAGACTGAAGCTTTCTTT. It yields the protein CASSQNDRETEAFF.